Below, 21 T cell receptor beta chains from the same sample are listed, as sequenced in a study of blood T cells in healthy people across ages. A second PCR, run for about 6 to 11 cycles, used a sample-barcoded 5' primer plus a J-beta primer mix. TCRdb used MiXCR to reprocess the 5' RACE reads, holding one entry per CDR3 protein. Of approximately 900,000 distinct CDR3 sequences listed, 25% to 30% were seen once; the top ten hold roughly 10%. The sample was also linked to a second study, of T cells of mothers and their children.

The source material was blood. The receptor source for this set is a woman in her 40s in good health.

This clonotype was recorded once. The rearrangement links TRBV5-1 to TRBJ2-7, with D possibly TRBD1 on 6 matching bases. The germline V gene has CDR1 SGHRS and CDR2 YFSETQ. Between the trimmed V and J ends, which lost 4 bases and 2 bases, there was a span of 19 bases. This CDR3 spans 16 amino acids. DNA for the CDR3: TGCGCCAGCAGCGAGACAGGCCCTCCTAGTGCCTACGAGCAGTACTTC. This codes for CASSETGPPSAYEQYF.

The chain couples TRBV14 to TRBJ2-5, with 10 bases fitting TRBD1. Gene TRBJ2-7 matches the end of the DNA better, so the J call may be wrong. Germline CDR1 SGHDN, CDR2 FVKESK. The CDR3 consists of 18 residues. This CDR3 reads CASSQLRDRGSKIYEQYF. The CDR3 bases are TGTGCCAGCAGCCAGCTCCGGGACAGGGGCTCTAAAATCTACGAGCAGTACTTC.

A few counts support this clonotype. The DNA for the CDR3 is TGCGCCAGCAGCGGGGGACAGGGTCGCGAGCAGTACTTC. Protein product: CASSGGQGREQYF. This chain uses TRBV5-1 with TRBJ2-7; 9 nucleotides align to TRBD1. CDR1 SGHRS and CDR2 YFSETQ come from the germline V gene. V lost 4 bases, J lost 6 bases, and 5 bases stayed unmatched. CDR3 length: 13 residues.

The CDR3 sequence is CASSFEAPSSYEQYF. In DNA form, the CDR3 reads TGTGCCAGCAGCTTCGAGGCCCCGAGCTCCTACGAGCAGTACTTC. The chain links TRBV5-5 to TRBJ2-7; D is unclear. CDR1 is SGHKS, CDR2 YYEKEE, per germline (reference sequence). V lost 2 bases, J lost 0 bases, and 12 bases lay in between. The length of the CDR3 is 15 residues.

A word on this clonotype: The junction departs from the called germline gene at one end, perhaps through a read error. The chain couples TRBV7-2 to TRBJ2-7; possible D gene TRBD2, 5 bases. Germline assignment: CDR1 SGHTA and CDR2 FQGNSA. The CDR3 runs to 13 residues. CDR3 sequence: CAGSLAQSYEQYF. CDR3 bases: TGTGCCGGCAGCTTAGCGCAGTCCTACGAGCAGTACTTC. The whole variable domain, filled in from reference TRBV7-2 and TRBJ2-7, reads GAGVSQSPSNKVTEKGKDVELRCDPISGHTALYWYRQSLGQGLEFLIYFQGNSAPDKSGLPSDRFSAERTGGSVSTLTIQRTQQEDSAVYLCAGSLAQSYEQYFGPGTRLTVT.

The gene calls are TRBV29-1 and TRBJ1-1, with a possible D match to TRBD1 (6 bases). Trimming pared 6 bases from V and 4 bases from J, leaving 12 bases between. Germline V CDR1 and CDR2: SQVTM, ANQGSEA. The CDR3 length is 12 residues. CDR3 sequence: CSVKTGFTEAFF. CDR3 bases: TGCAGCGTGAAAACAGGGTTCACTGAAGCTTTCTTT.

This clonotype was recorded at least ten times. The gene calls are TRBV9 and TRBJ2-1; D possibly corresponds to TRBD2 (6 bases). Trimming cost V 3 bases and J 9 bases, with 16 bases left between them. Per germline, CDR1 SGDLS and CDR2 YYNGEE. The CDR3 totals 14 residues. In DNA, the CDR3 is TGTGCCAGCAGCGAGGCCGGGGGTCACAGTGAGCAGTTCTTC. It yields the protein CASSEAGGHSEQFF.

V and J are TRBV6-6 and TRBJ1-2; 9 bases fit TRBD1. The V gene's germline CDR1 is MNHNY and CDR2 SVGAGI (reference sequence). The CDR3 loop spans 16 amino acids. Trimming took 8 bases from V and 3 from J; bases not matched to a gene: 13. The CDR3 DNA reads TGTGCCAGCGGGGACCGCGGGGACAGGGATGACTATGGCTACACCTTC. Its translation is CASGDRGDRDDYGYTF.

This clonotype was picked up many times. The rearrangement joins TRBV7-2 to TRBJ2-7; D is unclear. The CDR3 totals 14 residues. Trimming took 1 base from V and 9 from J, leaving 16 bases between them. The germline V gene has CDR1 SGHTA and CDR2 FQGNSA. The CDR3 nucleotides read TGTGCCAGCAGCTTAGGTGGACGGATTGATGGGCAGTACTTC. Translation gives CASSLGGRIDGQYF.

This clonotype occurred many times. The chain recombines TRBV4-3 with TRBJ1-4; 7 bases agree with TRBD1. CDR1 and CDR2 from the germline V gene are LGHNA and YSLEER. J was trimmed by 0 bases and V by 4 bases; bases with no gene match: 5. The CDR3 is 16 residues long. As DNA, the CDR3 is TGCGCCAGCAGCCCGGGGACAGCAGCAACTAATGAAAAACTGTTTTTT. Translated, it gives CASSPGTAATNEKLFF.

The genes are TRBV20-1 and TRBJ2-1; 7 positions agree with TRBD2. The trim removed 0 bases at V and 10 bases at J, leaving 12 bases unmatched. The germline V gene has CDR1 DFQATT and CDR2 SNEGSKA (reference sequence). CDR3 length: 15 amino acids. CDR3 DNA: TGCAGTGCTAGAGATGGGGGGGTCTCCACCTACGAGCAGTTCTTC. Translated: CSARDGGVSTYEQFF.

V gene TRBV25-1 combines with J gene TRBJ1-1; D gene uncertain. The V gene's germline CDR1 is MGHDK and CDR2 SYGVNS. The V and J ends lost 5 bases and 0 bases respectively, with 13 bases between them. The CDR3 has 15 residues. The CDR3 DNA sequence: TGTGCCAGCAGTAATATCGACGGGATGAACACTGAAGCTTTCTTT. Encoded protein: CASSNIDGMNTEAFF. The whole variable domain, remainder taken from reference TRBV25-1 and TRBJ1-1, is EADIYQTPRYLVIGTGKKITLECSQTMGHDKMYWYQQDPGMELHLIHYSYGVNSTEKGDLSSESTVSRIRTEHFPLTLESARPSHTSQYLCASSNIDGMNTEAFFGQGTRLTVV.

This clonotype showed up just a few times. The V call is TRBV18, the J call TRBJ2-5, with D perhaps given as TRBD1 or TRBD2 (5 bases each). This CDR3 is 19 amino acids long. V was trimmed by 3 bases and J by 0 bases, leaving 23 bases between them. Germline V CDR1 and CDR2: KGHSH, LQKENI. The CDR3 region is CASSPRPAGSAGNQETQYF. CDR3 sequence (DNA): TGTGCCAGCTCACCTCGCCCGGCAGGGTCGGCGGGCAACCAAGAGACCCAGTACTTC.

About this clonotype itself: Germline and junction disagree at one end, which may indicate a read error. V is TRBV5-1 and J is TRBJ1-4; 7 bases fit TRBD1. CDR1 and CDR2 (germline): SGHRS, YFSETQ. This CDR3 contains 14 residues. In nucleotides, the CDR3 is TGCACCAGCAGCTTGCAGGGGGGTAATGAAAAACTGTTTTTT. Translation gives CTSSLQGGNEKLFF.

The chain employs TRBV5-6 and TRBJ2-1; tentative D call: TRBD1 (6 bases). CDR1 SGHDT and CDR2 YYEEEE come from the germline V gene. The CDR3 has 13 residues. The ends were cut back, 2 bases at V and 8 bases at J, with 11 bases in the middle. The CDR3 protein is CASSFTGIDEQFF. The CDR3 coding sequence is TGTGCCAGCAGCTTTACAGGGATCGATGAGCAGTTCTTC.

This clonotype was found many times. The CDR3 region is CASSTDRTAGDEQYF. In nucleotides, the CDR3 is TGTGCCAGCAGTACAGACAGGACCGCCGGGGACGAGCAGTACTTC. The V call is TRBV12-3 or TRBV12-4, the J call TRBJ2-7; D may be TRBD1 (6 bases). V was pared by 5 bases and J by 5 bases, with 19 bases between. The CDR3 loop spans 15 amino acids.

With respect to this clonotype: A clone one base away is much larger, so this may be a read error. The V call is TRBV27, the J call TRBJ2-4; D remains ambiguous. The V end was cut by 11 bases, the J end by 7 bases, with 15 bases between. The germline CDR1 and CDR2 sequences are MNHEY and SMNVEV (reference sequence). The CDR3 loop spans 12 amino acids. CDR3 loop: CAGTSSENIQYF. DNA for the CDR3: TGTGCCGGCACCTCTTCCGAGAACATTCAGTACTTC.

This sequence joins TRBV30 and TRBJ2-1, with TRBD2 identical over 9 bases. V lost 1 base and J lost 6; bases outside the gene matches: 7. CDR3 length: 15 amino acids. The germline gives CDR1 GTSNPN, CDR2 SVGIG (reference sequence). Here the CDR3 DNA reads TGTGCCTGGAGTGGGGGCGGGGGGGTCGGCAATGAGCAGTTCTTC. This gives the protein CAWSGGGGVGNEQFF.

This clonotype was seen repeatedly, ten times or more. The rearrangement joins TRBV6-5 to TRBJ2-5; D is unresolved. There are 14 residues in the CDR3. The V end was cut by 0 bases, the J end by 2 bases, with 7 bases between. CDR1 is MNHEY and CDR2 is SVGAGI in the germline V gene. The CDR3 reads CASSYSTFQETQYF. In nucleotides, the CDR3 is TGTGCCAGCAGTTACTCGACTTTTCAAGAGACCCAGTACTTC.

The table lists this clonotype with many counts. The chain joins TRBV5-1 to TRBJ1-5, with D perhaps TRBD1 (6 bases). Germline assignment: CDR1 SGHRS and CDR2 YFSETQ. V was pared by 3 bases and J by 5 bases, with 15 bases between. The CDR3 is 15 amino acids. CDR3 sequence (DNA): TGCGCCAGCAGCTACGGGGGCGCGGATCATCAGCCCCAGCATTTT. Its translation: CASSYGGADHQPQHF.

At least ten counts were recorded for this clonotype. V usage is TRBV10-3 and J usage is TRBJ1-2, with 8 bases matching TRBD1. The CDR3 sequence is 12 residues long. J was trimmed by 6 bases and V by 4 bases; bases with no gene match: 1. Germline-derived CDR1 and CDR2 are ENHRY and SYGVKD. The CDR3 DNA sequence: TGTGCCATCAGTGTGACAGGGGATGGCTACACCTTC. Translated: CAISVTGDGYTF.